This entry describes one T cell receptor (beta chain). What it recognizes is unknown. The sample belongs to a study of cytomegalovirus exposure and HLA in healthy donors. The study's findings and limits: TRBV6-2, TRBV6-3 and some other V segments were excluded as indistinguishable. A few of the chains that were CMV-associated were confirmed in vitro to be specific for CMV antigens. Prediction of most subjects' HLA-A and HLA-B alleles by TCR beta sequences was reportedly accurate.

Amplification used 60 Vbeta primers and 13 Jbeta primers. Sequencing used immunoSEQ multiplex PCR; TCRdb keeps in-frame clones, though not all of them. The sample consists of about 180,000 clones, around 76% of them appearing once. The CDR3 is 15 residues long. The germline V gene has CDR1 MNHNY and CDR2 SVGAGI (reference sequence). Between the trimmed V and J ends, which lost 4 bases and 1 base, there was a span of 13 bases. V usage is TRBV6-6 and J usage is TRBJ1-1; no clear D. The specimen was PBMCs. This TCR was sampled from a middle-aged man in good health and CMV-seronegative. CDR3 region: CASSWEGSPNTEAFF. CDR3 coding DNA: TGTGCCAGCAGTTGGGAGGGAAGTCCGAACACTGAAGCTTTCTTT.